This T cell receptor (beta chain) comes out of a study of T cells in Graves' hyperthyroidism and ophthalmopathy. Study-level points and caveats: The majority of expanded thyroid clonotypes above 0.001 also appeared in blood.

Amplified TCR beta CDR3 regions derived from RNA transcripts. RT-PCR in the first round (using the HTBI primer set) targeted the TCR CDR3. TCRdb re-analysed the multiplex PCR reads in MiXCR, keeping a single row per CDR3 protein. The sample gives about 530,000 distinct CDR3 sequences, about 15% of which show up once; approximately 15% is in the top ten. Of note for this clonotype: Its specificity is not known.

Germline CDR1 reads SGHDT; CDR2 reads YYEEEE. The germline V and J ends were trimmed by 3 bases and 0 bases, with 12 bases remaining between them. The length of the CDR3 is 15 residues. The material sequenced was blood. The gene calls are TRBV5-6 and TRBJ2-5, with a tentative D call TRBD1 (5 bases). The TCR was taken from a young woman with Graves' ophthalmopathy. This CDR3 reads CASSSPSGYQETQYF. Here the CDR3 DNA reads TGTGCCAGCAGCTCCCCCTCAGGGTACCAAGAGACCCAGTACTTC.